This T cell receptor (beta chain) was identified during a study of prognosis after radiotherapy for stage I lung cancer. Study-wide context: The authors enrolled stage I non-small cell lung cancer patients between early 2018 and January 2019. Patients with newly diagnosed primary stage I lung tumors numbered over 13, with 4 or 5 others having oligometastatic NSCLC after surgical resection of the primary tumor. A median of roughly 7 months after radiotherapy, distant metastases were seen in a few patients, while no significant progression was shown by 15.

Trimming at V came to 3 bases and at J to 7 bases, leaving 9 bases not matched to a gene. This CDR3 is built from 15 residues. Germline assignment: CDR1 DFQATT and CDR2 SNEGSKA (reference sequence). TCR beta CDR3 amplification from genomic DNA was performed by two-round multiplex PCR. First-round PCR, the initial amplification, used primers specific to each TRBV and TRBJ gene. In TCRdb, the multiplex PCR reads were re-called with MiXCR into one record per CDR3 protein. The table has 20,000 to 30,000 distinct CDR3 sequences, around 40% seen once. Study results and limitations: Tumor specificity of expanded TCR clones went undetermined.

On this clonotype: Its antigen is still unknown.

This sequence originates from a donor of 50 years or more with non-small cell lung cancer. Material: PBMCs, obtained before or after stereotactic body radiation therapy (not recorded which). This chain uses TRBV20-1 with TRBJ1-4; 9 bases are shared with TRBD1. The CDR3 bases are TGCAGTGCTAGGACGACAGGGGGAACTCGTGAAAAACTGTTTTTT. Its translation is CSARTTGGTREKLFF.